The 28 T cell receptor beta chains in this list originate from one sample, sequenced in a study of cytotoxic CD8 clonotypes in ibrutinib-treated CLL. Libraries were prepared by immunoSEQ multiplex PCR; TCRdb keeps only in-frame clonotypes and omits some of them. The sample lists under 150,000 clones; approximately 80% were seen once. The specimen comprised PBMCs, sampled after 36 months of ibrutinib treatment. All receptors derive from a human donor with chronic lymphocytic leukemia.

The V gene is TRBV5-3, the J gene TRBJ2-5; 12 nucleotides align to TRBD2. TRBV5-3 falls under the ORF class, with uncertain function. Trimming cost V 4 bases and J 2 bases; bases outside gene matches: 6. The CDR3 consists of 16 residues. CDR3 in amino acids: CARSPELAGGQETQYF. Written as DNA, the CDR3 is TGTGCCAGAAGCCCAGAACTAGCGGGAGGTCAAGAGACCCAGTACTTC.

This sequence joins TRBV15 and TRBJ1-5; D remains ambiguous. Germline V gene lookup returns CDR1 LNHNV and CDR2 YYDKDF (reference sequence). The germline V and J ends were trimmed by 2 bases and 8 bases, with 16 bases remaining between them. This CDR3 contains 15 residues. CDR3 nucleotide sequence: TGTGCCACCAGCAGAACTCCCGACACCTCTGAGCCCCAGCATTTT. It encodes CATSRTPDTSEPQHF.

This CDR3 reads CASSQNQETQYF. CDR3 DNA sequence: TGTGCCAGCTCACAAAACCAAGAGACCCAGTACTTC. The chain has TRBV18 and TRBJ2-5, with D unclear. The CDR3 consists of 12 residues. The V end was cut by 4 bases, the J end by 0 bases, with 3 bases between. Germline assignment: CDR1 KGHSH and CDR2 LQKENI.

The chain uses TRBV2 and TRBJ1-5; the D is unclear. The germline V gene has CDR1 SNHLY and CDR2 FYNNEI. This CDR3 has 17 amino acids. V was trimmed by 5 bases and J by 4 bases, leaving 21 bases between them. Here the CDR3 reads CASSPPLTPKRNQPQHF. CDR3 nucleotides: TGTGCCAGCAGTCCCCCACTAACACCCAAGCGGAATCAGCCCCAGCATTTT.

The V and J genes are TRBV6-4 and TRBJ2-2; TRBD2 matches 14 bases. Trimming took 10 bases from V and 7 from J; bases not matched to a gene: 8. The CDR3 runs to 15 residues. Germline values: CDR1 MRHNA, CDR2 SNTAGT. CDR3 in DNA: TGTGCCACCGGACCCGGGACTAGCGGGAGCGGGGAGCTGTTTTTT. It codes for CATGPGTSGSGELFF.

The chain joins TRBV4-2 to TRBJ1-2; maybe TRBD1 (5 bases). V was clipped by 1 base and J by 3 bases, with 12 bases between them. Germline-derived CDR1 and CDR2 are LGHNA and YNFKEQ. The CDR3 length is 15 residues. CDR3 amino acids: CASSQGGRDYYGYTF. CDR3 DNA sequence: TGTGCCAGCAGCCAAGGGGGGAGGGACTACTATGGCTACACCTTC.

The rearrangement uses TRBV27 and TRBJ2-7, with 14 nucleotides matching TRBD2. There are 18 residues in the CDR3. CDR1 is MNHEY, CDR2 SMNVEV, per germline (reference sequence). The trim removed 2 bases at V and 7 bases at J, leaving 13 bases unmatched. The CDR3 region is CASSLRGLAGVVRREQYF. The CDR3 nucleotides read TGTGCCAGCAGTTTACGGGGACTAGCGGGAGTTGTCCGAAGGGAGCAGTACTTC.

The V and J genes are TRBV5-1 and TRBJ2-1; D may be TRBD1 (5 bases). The CDR3 is made up of 18 amino acids. V lost 4 bases and J 0 bases, leaving 20 bases between the germline ends. CDR1 and CDR2 (germline): SGHRS, YFSETQ. For the CDR3, the DNA is TGCGCCAGCAGCGGGGCCCTTTGGCGGTTACCCTCCTACAATGAGCAGTTCTTC. This sequence encodes CASSGALWRLPSYNEQFF.

The chain joins TRBV27 to TRBJ1-1; TRBD1 agrees at 9 bases. V was pared by 4 bases and J by 4 bases, with 7 bases of the junction left unmatched. Germline values: CDR1 MNHEY, CDR2 SMNVEV (reference sequence). There are 15 residues in the CDR3. The CDR3 spells CASSSGQGWTTEAFF. The CDR3 region has the DNA TGTGCCAGCAGTTCAGGACAGGGGTGGACCACTGAAGCTTTCTTT.

DNA of the CDR3: TGTGCCAGCTCACCAAGGACAGGAGGGGGATATAGCAATCAGCCCCAGCATTTT. Its protein is CASSPRTGGGYSNQPQHF. The V gene is TRBV18, the J gene TRBJ1-5; the match to TRBD1 covers 7 bases. The CDR3 loop spans 18 amino acids. Germline values: CDR1 KGHSH, CDR2 LQKENI. With V trimmed by 2 bases and J by 0 bases, 10 bases remained unmatched.

The rearrangement joins TRBV30 to TRBJ1-2; D unclear. Germline V lookup: CDR1 GTSNPN, CDR2 SVGIG (reference sequence). This CDR3 contains 14 residues. Trimming left V 0 bases short and J 6 bases short, with 14 bases between. The CDR3 spells CAWSVTAGSNGYTF. CDR3 nucleotide sequence: TGTGCCTGGAGTGTAACAGCAGGCAGCAATGGCTACACCTTC.

The chain combines TRBV18 with TRBJ2-7; D is ambiguous. Germline assignment: CDR1 KGHSH and CDR2 LQKENI. V lost 3 bases, J lost 2 bases, and 17 bases lay in between. The CDR3 has 16 amino acids. CDR3 sequence: CASSPLTASTAYEQYF. The CDR3 region has the DNA TGTGCCAGCTCACCTTTGACCGCATCAACGGCCTACGAGCAGTACTTC. Filled out from reference TRBV18 and TRBJ2-7, the complete variable domain reads NAGVMQNPRHLVRRRGQEARLRCSPMKGHSHVYWYRQLPEEGLKFMVYLQKENIIDESGMPKERFSAEFPKEGPSILRIQQVVRGDSAAYFCASSPLTASTAYEQYFGPGTRLTVT.

The chain employs TRBV7-9 and TRBJ2-5, with TRBD1 matching 7 bases. The CDR3 is 17 residues long. The V segment lost 5 bases and the J segment 5 bases; nucleotides outside the gene matches: 17. The V gene's germline CDR1 is SEHNR and CDR2 FQNEAQ (reference sequence). The CDR3 DNA sequence: TGTGCCAGCAGCCCCCCCGCCGACAGGGTGTATCGGGAGACCCAGTACTTC. Translating gives CASSPPADRVYRETQYF.

The V call is TRBV13, the J call TRBJ1-4; TRBD1 matches 7 bases. The CDR3 loop spans 14 amino acids. The germline gives CDR1 PRHDT, CDR2 FYEKMQ (reference sequence). After removal of 4 bases from V and 7 bases from J, the junction contained 6 bases not matched to a gene. The CDR3 bases are TGTGCCAGCAGCTCCCGACAGGGTTCTGAAAAACTGTTTTTT. It codes for CASSSRQGSEKLFF.

For this clone: The sample has other DNA sequences that encode this CDR3 too. The rearrangement uses TRBV18 and TRBJ1-1; no reliable D call. V was clipped by 3 bases and J by 2 bases, with 7 bases between them. Looked up from germline, CDR1 is KGHSH and CDR2 is LQKENI. This CDR3 comprises 13 residues. CDR3 nucleotides: TGTGCCAGCTCACCCGGCGCTAACACTGAAGCTTTCTTT. It encodes CASSPGANTEAFF.

The chain joins TRBV9 to TRBJ2-7, with D possibly being TRBD2 (5 bases). V was pared by 1 base and J by 3 bases, with 11 bases between. This CDR3 contains 14 residues. In germline, CDR1 is SGDLS, CDR2 YYNGEE. For the CDR3, the DNA is TGTGCCAGCAGCGTACGGGGTAGTAGCTACGAGCAGTACTTC. Its translation is CASSVRGSSYEQYF.

The chain combines TRBV14 with TRBJ1-1, with unresolved D. CDR3 length: 13 amino acids. V was cut by 1 base and J by 4 bases, with 7 bases left in between. Germline CDR1 SGHDN, CDR2 FVKESK. Here the CDR3 reads CASSQALPTEAFF. In nucleotides, the CDR3 is TGTGCCAGCAGCCAAGCATTGCCCACTGAAGCTTTCTTT. The full variable domain, rest sourced from reference TRBV14 and TRBJ1-1, is EAGVTQFPSHSVIEKGQTVTLRCDPISGHDNLYWYRRVMGKEIKFLLHFVKESKQDESGMPNNRFLAERTGGTYSTLKVQPAELEDSGVYFCASSQALPTEAFFGQGTRLTVV.

This CDR3 is CASSSWRRTHNEQFF. The CDR3 region has the DNA TGTGCCAGCAGTTCGTGGAGAAGAACTCACAATGAGCAGTTCTTC. The chain employs TRBV28 and TRBJ2-1; unclear D gene. V lost 4 bases, J lost 5 bases, and 15 bases lay in between. This CDR3 has 15 residues. The germline CDR1 and CDR2 sequences are MDHEN and SYDVKM.

The DNA for the CDR3 is TGTGCCAGCAGTTTTTGGAGGACCTATGGCTACACCTTC. It codes for CASSFWRTYGYTF. The rearrangement links TRBV27 to TRBJ1-2; D is ambiguous. Trimming pared 3 bases from V and 4 bases from J, leaving 9 bases between. The CDR3 is 13 amino acids. CDR1 is MNHEY, CDR2 SMNVEV, per germline (reference sequence).

CDR3 DNA: TGCGCCAGCAGCCAAGTTGATAGCGGCTCCTACAATGAGCAGTTCTTC. Amino acids: CASSQVDSGSYNEQFF. The chain has TRBV4-1 and TRBJ2-1; TRBD2 is a possible D gene (6 bases). The CDR3 is 16 residues long. From germline, CDR1 is MGHRA and CDR2 YSYEKL. Trimming shortened V by 1 base and J by 0 bases, and 10 bases separated the two germline ends.

J is TRBJ1-2 and V is TRBV6-1, with D possibly matching TRBD1 (6 bases). The CDR3 covers 15 residues. Trimming removed 5 bases at V and 6 bases at J, with 19 bases between. Germline-derived CDR1 and CDR2 are MNHNS and SASEGT. CDR3 in DNA: TGTGCCAGCAGTTTCAGTTACAGGGTGGAGGATGGCTACACCTTC. Its protein product is CASSFSYRVEDGYTF.

This sequence joins TRBV6-1 and TRBJ2-1, with D possibly being TRBD2 (5 bases). The CDR3 sequence is 14 residues long. The V end was cut by 6 bases, the J end by 7 bases, with 16 bases between. CDR1 and CDR2 from the germline V gene are MNHNS and SASEGT. The CDR3 nucleotides read TGTGCCAGCAGCACGGGGAGCCAGCAAAATGAGCAGTTCTTC. Translated: CASSTGSQQNEQFF.

The CDR3 sequence is CASSFRKLFF. CDR3 DNA: TGTGCCAGCAGCTTCCGAAAACTGTTTTTT. This chain joins TRBV5-8 and TRBJ1-4; D gene unclear. CDR1 and CDR2 (germline): SGHTS, YDEGEE. The CDR3 spans 10 residues. The V end was cut by 2 bases, the J end by 10 bases, with 3 bases between.

The rearrangement joins TRBV2 to TRBJ2-7; 8 bases align to TRBD2. From germline, CDR1 is SNHLY and CDR2 FYNNEI. CDR3 size: 12 residues. Germline trimming cut 7 bases from V and 6 bases from J; bases unmatched to any gene: 5. The CDR3 DNA follows: TGTGCCAGCACGGGACTAGAGGTCGAGCAGTACTTC. Its translation: CASTGLEVEQYF.

V is TRBV15 and J is TRBJ1-5, with 7 bases that match TRBD1. Germline loops: CDR1 LNHNV, CDR2 YYDKDF (reference sequence). The V gene end was trimmed by 0 bases and the J gene end by 3 bases; junction bases not matched to a gene: 8. The CDR3 spans 17 residues. The CDR3 region has the DNA TGTGCCACCAGCAGAGATCTCCGGACAGGCGACAATCAGCCCCAGCATTTT. Protein product: CATSRDLRTGDNQPQHF.

The chain has TRBV2 and TRBJ2-1; no reliable D call. CDR3 length: 13 residues. The V end was cut by 6 bases, the J end by 2 bases, with 8 bases between. Germline V gene lookup returns CDR1 SNHLY and CDR2 FYNNEI. The CDR3 here is CASRLAAYNEQFF. In DNA form, the CDR3 reads TGTGCCAGCAGGTTAGCCGCCTACAATGAGCAGTTCTTC.

This clone occurred many times. V gene TRBV27 combines with J gene TRBJ1-6; D perhaps matches TRBD1 (5 bases). This CDR3 region has 14 residues. Trimming left V 6 bases short and J 10 bases short, with 16 bases between. CDR1 is MNHEY and CDR2 is SMNVEV in the germline V gene (reference sequence). The DNA for the CDR3 is TGTGCCAGCAGCTTCGGGACGGCCCCCTCACCCCTCCACTTT. Translating gives CASSFGTAPSPLHF.

The chain employs TRBV28 and TRBJ1-2; tentative D call: TRBD1 (5 bases). Per the germline V gene, CDR1 is MDHEN and CDR2 is SYDVKM. Between the trimmed V and J ends, which lost 3 bases and 5 bases, there was a span of 13 bases. CDR3 size: 14 residues. In nucleotides, the CDR3 is TGTGCCAGCAGTTTCGTCATGGGGGGTTATGGCTACACCTTC. Translation gives CASSFVMGGYGYTF.